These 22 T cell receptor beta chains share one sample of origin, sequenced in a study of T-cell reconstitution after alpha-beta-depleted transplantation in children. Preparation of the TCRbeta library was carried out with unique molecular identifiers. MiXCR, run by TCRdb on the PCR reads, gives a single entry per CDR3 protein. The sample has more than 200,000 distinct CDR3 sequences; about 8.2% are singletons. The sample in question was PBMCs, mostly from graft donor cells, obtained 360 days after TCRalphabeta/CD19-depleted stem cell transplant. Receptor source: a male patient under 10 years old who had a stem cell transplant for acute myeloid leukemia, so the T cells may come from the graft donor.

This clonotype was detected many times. CDR3 DNA: TGCAGTGCTAGGACTAGCGGGAGTTCAGATACGCAGTATTTT. Its translation: CSARTSGSSDTQYF. The chain carries TRBV20-1 and TRBJ2-3, with 12 bases fitting TRBD2. This CDR3 is built from 14 residues. V trimming: 3 bases; J trimming: 4 bases; junction bases outside the gene matches: 2. Per germline, CDR1 DFQATT and CDR2 SNEGSKA (reference sequence).

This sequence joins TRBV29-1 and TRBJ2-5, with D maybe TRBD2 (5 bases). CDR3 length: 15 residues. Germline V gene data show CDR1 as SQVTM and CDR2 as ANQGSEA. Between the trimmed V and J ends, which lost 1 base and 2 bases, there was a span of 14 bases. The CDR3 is CSVEGRLAPQETQYF. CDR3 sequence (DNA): TGCAGCGTTGAAGGCCGTCTAGCTCCTCAAGAGACCCAGTACTTC.

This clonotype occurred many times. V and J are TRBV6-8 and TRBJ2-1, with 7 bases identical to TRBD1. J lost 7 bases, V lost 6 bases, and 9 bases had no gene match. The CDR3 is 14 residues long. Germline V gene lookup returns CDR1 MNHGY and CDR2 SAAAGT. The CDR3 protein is CASRSDRVANEQFF. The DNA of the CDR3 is TGTGCCAGCAGAAGTGACAGGGTTGCTAATGAGCAGTTCTTC.

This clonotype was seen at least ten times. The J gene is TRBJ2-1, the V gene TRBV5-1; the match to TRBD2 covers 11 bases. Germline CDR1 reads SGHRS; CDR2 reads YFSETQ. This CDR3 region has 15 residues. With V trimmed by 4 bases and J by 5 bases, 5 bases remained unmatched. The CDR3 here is CASSLGLAGNNEQFF. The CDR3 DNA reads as TGCGCCAGCAGCCTAGGACTAGCGGGCAACAATGAGCAGTTCTTC.

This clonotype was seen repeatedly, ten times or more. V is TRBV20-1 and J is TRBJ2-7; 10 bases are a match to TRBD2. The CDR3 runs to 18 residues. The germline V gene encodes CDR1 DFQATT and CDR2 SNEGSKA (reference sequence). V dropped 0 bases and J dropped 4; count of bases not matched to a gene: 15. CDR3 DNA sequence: TGCAGTGCTAGAGATTTGCTAGCGGGAGAGCCCGCCGCTTACGAGCAGTACTTC. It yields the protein CSARDLLAGEPAAYEQYF.

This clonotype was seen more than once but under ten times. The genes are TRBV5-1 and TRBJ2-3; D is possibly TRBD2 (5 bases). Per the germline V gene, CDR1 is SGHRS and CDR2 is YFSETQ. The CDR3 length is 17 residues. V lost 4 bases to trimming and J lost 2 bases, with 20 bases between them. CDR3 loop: CASSPPGSLTSTDTQYF. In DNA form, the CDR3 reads TGCGCCAGCAGCCCTCCGGGATCTCTAACCTCCACAGATACGCAGTATTTT.

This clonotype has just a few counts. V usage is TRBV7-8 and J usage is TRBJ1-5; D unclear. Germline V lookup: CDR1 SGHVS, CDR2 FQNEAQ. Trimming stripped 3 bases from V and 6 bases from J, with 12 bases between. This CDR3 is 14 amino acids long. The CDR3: CASSLSPAVQPQHF. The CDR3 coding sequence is TGTGCCAGCAGCTTGTCCCCTGCCGTTCAGCCCCAGCATTTT.

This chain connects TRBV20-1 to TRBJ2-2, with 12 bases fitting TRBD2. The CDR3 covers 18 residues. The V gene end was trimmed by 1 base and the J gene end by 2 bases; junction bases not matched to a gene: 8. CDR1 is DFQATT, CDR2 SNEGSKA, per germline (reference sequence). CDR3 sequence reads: CSARGTSGISVNTGELFF. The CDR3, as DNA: TGCAGTGCTAGAGGGACTAGCGGGATATCCGTCAACACCGGGGAGCTGTTTTTT.

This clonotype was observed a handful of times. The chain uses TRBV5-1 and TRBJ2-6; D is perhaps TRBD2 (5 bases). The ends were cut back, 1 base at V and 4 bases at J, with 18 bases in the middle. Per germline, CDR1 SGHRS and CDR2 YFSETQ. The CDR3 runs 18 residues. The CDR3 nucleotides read TGCGCCAGCAGCTTGCAAGCTATGAGGGCGCCCGGGGCCAACGTCCTGACTTTC. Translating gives CASSLQAMRAPGANVLTF.

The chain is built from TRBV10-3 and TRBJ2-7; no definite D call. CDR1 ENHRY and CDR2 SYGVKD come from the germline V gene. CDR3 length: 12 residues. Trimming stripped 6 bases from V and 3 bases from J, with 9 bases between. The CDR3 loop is CAIRRGDYEQYF. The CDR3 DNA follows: TGTGCCATCAGGCGCGGAGACTACGAGCAGTACTTC.

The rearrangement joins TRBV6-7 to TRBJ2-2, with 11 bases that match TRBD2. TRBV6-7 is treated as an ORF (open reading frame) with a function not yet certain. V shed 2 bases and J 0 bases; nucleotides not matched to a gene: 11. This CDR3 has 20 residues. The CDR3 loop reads CASSYDLAGGPGANTGELFF. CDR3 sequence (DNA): TGTGCCAGCAGTTACGACCTAGCGGGAGGCCCGGGAGCGAACACCGGGGAGCTGTTTTTT.

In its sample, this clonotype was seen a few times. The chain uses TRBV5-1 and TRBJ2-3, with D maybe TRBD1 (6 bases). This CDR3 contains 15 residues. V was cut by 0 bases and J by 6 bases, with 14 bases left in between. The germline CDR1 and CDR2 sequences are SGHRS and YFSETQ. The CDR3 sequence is CASSLVGAPEDTQYF. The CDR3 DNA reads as TGCGCCAGCAGCTTGGTGGGGGCCCCGGAGGATACGCAGTATTTT.

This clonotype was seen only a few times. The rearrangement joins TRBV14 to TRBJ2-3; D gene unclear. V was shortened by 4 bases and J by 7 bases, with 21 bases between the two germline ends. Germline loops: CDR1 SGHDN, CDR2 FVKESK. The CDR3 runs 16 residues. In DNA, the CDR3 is TGTGCCAGCAGCCGATCCGGTCACGTACAGACTTATACGCAGTATTTT. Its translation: CASSRSGHVQTYTQYF.

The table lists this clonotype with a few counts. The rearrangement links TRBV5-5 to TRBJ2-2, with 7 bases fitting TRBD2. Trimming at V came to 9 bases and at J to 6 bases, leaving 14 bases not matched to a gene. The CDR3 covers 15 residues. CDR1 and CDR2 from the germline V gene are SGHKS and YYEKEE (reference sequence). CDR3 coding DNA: TGTGCCACCACGCTGGAGCGGGGCTGGTCCGGGGAGCTGTTTTTT. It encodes CATTLERGWSGELFF. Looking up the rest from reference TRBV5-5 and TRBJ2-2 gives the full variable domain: DAGVTQSPTHLIKTRGQQVTLRCSPISGHKSVSWYQQVLGQGPQFIFQYYEKEERGRGNFPDRFSARQFPNYSSELNVNALLLGDSALYLCATTLERGWSGELFFGEGSRLTVL.

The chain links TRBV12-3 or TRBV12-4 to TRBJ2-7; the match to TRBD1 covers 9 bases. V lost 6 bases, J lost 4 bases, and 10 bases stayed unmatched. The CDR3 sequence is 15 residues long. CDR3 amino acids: CASSPGTGSIYEQYV. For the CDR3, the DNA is TGTGCCAGCAGCCCCGGGACAGGGAGTATTTACGAGCAGTACGTC.

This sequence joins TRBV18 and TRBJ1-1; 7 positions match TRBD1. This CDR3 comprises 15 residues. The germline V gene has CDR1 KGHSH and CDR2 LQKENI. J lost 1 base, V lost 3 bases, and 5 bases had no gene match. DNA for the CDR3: TGTGCCAGCTCACCTTATAGACAGGGGAACACTGAAGCTTTCTTT. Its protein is CASSPYRQGNTEAFF. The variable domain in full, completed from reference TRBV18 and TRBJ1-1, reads NAGVMQNPRHLVRRRGQEARLRCSPMKGHSHVYWYRQLPEEGLKFMVYLQKENIIDESGMPKERFSAEFPKEGPSILRIQQVVRGDSAAYFCASSPYRQGNTEAFFGQGTRLTVV.

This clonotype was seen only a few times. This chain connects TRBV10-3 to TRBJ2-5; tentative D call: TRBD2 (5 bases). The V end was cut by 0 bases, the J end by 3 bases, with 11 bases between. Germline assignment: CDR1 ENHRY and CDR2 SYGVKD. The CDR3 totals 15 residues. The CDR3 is CAISESFAGEETQYF. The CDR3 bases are TGTGCCATCAGTGAGTCTTTTGCCGGGGAAGAGACCCAGTACTTC.

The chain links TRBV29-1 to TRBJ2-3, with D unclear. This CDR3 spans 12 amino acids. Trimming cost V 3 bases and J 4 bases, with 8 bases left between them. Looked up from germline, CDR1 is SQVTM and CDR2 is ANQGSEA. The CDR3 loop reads CSVDGLADTQYF. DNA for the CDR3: TGCAGCGTTGACGGGTTGGCAGATACGCAGTATTTT.

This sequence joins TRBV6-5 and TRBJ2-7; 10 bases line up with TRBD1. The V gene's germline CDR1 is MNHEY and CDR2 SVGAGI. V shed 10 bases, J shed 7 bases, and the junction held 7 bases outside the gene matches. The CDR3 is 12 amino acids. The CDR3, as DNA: TGTGCCACCGGACAGGGGGGCCTGGAGCAGTACGTC. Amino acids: CATGQGGLEQYV.

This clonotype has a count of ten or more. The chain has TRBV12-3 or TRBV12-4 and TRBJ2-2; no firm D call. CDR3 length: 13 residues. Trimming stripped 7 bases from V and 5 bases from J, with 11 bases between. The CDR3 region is CASTRWRTGELFF. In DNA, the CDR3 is TGTGCCAGCACCAGGTGGCGGACCGGGGAGCTGTTTTTT.

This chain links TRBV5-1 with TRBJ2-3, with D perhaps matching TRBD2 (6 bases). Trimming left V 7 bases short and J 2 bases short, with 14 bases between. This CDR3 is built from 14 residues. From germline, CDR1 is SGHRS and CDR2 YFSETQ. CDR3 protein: CASFGTHDTDTQYF. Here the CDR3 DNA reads TGCGCCAGCTTCGGGACTCACGACACAGATACGCAGTATTTT.

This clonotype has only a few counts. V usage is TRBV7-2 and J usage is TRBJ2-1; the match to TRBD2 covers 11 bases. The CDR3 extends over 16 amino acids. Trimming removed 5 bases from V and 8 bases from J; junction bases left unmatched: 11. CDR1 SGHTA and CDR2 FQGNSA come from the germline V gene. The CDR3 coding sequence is TGTGCCAGCAGCAGACGGACTAGCGGGCTTGGGGATGAGCAGTTCTTC. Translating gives CASSRRTSGLGDEQFF.